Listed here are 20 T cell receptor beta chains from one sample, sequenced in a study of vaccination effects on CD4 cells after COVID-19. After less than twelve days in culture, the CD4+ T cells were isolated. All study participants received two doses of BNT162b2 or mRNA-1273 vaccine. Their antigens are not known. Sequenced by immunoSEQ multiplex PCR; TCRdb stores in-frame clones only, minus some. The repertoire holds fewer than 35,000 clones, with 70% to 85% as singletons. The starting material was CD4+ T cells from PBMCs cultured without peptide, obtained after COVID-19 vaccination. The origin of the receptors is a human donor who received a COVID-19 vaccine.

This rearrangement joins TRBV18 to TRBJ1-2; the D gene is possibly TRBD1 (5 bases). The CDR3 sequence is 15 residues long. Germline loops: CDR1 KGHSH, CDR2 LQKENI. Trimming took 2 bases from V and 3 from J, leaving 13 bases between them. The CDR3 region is CASSPAWDGDYGYTF. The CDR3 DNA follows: TGTGCCAGCTCACCAGCCTGGGACGGCGACTATGGCTACACCTTC.

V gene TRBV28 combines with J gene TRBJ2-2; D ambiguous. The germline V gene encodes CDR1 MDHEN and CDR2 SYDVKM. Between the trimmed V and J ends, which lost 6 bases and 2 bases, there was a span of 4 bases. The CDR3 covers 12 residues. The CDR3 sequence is CASRENTGELFF. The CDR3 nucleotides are TGTGCCAGCAGGGAAAACACCGGGGAGCTGTTTTTT.

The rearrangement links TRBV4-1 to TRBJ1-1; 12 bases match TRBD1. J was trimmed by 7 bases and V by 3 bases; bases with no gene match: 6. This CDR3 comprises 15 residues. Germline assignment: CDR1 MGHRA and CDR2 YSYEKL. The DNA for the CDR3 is TGCGCCAGCAGCCAGGGACAGGGGGCCTTCGGTGAAGCTTTCTTT. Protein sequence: CASSQGQGAFGEAFF.

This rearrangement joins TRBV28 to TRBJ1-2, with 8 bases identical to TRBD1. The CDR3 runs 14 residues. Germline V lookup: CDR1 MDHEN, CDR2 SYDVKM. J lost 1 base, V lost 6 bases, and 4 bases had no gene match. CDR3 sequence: CASSQGAGNYGYTF. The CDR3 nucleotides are TGTGCCAGCAGCCAGGGGGCGGGTAACTATGGCTACACCTTC.

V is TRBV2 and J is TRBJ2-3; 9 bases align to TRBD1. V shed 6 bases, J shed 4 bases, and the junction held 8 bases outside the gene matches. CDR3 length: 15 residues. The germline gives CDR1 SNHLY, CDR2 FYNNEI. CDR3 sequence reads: CASSGTGLGADTQYF. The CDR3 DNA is TGTGCCAGCAGCGGGACAGGGTTGGGCGCAGATACGCAGTATTTT.

CDR3 bases: TGTGCCAGCACTCGACAGGGAACCTACGAGCAGTACTTC. Its protein product is CASTRQGTYEQYF. The chain couples TRBV6-5 to TRBJ2-7, with 7 nucleotides matching TRBD1. Per germline, CDR1 MNHEY and CDR2 SVGAGI. This CDR3 region has 13 residues. V was pared by 7 bases and J by 2 bases, with 5 bases of the junction left unmatched.

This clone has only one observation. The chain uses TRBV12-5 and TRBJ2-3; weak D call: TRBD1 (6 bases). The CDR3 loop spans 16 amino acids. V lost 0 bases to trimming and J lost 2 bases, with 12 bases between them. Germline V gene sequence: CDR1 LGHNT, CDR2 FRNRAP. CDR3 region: CASGLVVGTNTDTQYF. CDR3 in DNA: TGTGCTAGTGGTTTGGTAGTAGGGACAAACACAGATACGCAGTATTTT.

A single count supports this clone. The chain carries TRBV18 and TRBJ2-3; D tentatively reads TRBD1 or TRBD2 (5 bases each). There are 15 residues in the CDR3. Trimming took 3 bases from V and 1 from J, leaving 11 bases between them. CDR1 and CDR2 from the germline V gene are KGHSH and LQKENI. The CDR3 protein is CASSPVGVRTDTQYF. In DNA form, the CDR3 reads TGTGCCAGCTCACCGGTGGGGGTTCGCACAGATACGCAGTATTTT.

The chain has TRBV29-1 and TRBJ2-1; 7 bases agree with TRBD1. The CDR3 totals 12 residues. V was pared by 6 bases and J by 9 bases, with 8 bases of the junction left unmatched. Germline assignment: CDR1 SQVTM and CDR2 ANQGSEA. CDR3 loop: CSVGRQGAEQFF. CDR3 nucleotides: TGCAGCGTAGGACGACAGGGCGCTGAGCAGTTCTTC.

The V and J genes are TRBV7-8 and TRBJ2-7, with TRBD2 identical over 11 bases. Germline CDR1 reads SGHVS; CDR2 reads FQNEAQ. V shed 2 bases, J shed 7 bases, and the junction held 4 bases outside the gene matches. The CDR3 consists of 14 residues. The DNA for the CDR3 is TGTGCCAGCAGCTTATTAGCGGGAGGGCTGGAGCAGTACTTC. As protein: CASSLLAGGLEQYF.

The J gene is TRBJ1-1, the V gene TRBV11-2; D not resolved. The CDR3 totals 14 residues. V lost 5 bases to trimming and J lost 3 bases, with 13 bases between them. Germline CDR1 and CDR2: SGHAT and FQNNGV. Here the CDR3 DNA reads TGTGCCAGCAGCCAGCAGGTTGGGGACACTGAAGCTTTCTTT. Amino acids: CASSQQVGDTEAFF.

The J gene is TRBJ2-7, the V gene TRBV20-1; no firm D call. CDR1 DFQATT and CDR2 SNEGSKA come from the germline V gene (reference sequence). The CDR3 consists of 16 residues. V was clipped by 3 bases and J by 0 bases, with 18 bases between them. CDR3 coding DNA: TGCAGTGCTAGTGGCATCGGGCTATCGAGCTCCTACGAGCAGTACTTC. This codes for CSASGIGLSSSYEQYF.

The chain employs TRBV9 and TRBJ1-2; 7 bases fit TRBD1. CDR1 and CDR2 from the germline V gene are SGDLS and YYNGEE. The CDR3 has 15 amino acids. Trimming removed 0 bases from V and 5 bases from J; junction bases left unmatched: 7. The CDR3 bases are TGTGCCAGCAGCGTAGAGAGCAGGGGGGGATATGGCTACACCTTC. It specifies CASSVESRGGYGYTF.

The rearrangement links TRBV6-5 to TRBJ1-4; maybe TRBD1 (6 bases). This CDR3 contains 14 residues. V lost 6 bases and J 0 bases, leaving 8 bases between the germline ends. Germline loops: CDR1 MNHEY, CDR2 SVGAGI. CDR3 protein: CASSGQTTNEKLFF. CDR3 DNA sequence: TGTGCCAGCAGCGGACAGACAACTAATGAAAAACTGTTTTTT.

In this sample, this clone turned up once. The CDR3 reads CASSPATGATKNIQYF. The CDR3 coding sequence is TGTGCCAGCTCACCAGCTACCGGGGCGACCAAAAACATTCAGTACTTC. The chain has TRBV18 and TRBJ2-4, with D perhaps matching TRBD1 or TRBD2 (5 bases each). The CDR3 is 16 amino acids. The V end lost 2 bases, the J end lost 2 bases, and 13 bases lay between the germline ends. In germline, CDR1 is KGHSH, CDR2 LQKENI.

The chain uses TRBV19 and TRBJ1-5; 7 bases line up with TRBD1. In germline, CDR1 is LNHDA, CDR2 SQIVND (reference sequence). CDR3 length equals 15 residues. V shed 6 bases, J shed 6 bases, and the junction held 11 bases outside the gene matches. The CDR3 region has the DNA TGTGCCAGTAGGGCAGACAGGGTCAAATTTCAGCCCCAGCATTTT. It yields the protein CASRADRVKFQPQHF.

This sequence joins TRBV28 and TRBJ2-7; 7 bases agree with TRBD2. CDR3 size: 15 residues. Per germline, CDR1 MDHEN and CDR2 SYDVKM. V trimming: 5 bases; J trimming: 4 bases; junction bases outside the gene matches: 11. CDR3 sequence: CASSRREDYLYEQYF. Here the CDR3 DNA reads TGTGCCAGCAGTAGACGGGAGGACTATCTATACGAGCAGTACTTC. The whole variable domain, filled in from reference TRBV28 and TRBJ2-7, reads DVKVTQSSRYLVKRTGEKVFLECVQDMDHENMFWYRQDPGLGLRLIYFSYDVKMKEKGDIPEGYSVSREKKERFSLILESASTNQTSMYLCASSRREDYLYEQYFGPGTRLTVT.

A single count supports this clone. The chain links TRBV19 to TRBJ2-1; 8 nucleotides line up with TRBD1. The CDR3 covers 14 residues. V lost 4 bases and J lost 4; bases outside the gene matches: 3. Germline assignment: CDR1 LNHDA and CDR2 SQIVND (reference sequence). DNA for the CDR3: TGTGCCAGTAGTACGGGACAGGTTTACAATGAGCAGTTCTTC. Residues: CASSTGQVYNEQFF.

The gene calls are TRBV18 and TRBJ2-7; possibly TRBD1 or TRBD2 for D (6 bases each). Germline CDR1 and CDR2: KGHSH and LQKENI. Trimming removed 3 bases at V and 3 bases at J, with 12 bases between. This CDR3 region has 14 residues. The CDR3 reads CASSPEGVNYEQYF. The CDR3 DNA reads TGTGCCAGCTCACCGGAGGGGGTTAACTACGAGCAGTACTTC.

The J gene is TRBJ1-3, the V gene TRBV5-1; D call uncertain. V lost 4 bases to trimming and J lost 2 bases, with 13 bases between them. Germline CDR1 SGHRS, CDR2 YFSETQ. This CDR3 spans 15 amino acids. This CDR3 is CASSQLGRPGNTIYF. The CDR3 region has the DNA TGCGCCAGCAGCCAGCTGGGTCGACCTGGAAACACCATATATTTT.